This TCR beta chain was sequenced during a study of metastatic and nonmetastatic thyroid tumors. Overall study: Malignant and benign thyroid patients had repertoires compared in peripheral blood and tumor or nodule tissue.

All patients were untreated before thyroid surgery. Whole-study results and caveats: Across blood and tumor, TCR beta diversity in malignant thyroid tumors was reportedly significantly higher than in benign nodules.

TCRdb re-analyzed the PCR reads through MiXCR. The sample records under 20,000 clones, around a quarter being singletons. V dropped 6 bases and J dropped 7; count of bases not matched to a gene: 5. CDR1 is LNHDA and CDR2 is SQIVND in the germline V gene (reference sequence). The CDR3 consists of 15 residues. As for this clone: The target antigen is unknown.

This chain uses TRBV19 with TRBJ2-2; TRBD2 agrees at 13 bases. The sequence derives from a female donor with papillary thyroid cancer or a benign thyroid nodule (not recorded which). Some clones in this sample may be carry-over from other donors' samples. Sequenced input: blood. The CDR3, as DNA: TGTGCCAGTAGCACTAGCGGGAGGGCGGGCGGGGAGCTGTTTTTT. The encoded protein is CASSTSGRAGGELFF.